Below are 18 T cell receptor beta chains sequenced from a single sample in a study of beta chain features in type 1 diabetes. Expressed TCRB transcripts were sequenced after all isolated RNA was converted to cDNA. Clones were sequenced by immunoSEQ multiplex PCR, and TCRdb holds only the in-frame ones, with some missing. The data hold 150,000 to 200,000 clones, with 6% to 9% observed a single time. Findings and limits, study-wide: Type 1 diabetes patients showed a moderate but significant shortening of TCRB CDR3s in all four CD4+ subsets.

Antigens for these TCRs are unknown. Sequencing input: central memory CD4+ T cells from blood. Receptor source: a man in his late teens or twenties with type 1 diabetes.

J is TRBJ2-6 and V is TRBV30; 12 nucleotides align to TRBD1. The germline V gene encodes CDR1 GTSNPN and CDR2 SVGIG (reference sequence). V lost 1 base, J lost 4 bases, and 5 bases stayed unmatched. The CDR3 consists of 17 residues. The CDR3 DNA follows: TGTGCCTGGAGTGAGGGACAGGGGGCGGCAGGGGCCAACGTCCTGACTTTC. Encoded protein: CAWSEGQGAAGANVLTF. Full variable domain (rest looked up from reference TRBV30 and TRBJ2-6): SQTIHQWPATLVQPVGSPLSLECTVEGTSNPNLYWYRQAAGRGLQLLFYSVGIGQISSEVPQNLSASRPQDRQFILSSKKLLLSDSGFYLCAWSEGQGAAGANVLTFGAGSRLTVL.

This chain uses TRBV10-3 with TRBJ2-7; D is possibly TRBD1 (6 bases). This CDR3 is built from 15 residues. Germline loops: CDR1 ENHRY, CDR2 SYGVKD. Trimming took off 3 bases at V and 4 bases at J, with 16 bases between the two ends. DNA for the CDR3: TGTGCCATCAGTGACTCCAGGACAGTTAAATACGAGCAGTACTTC. Translating gives CAISDSRTVKYEQYF.

This clone was counted a few times. V usage is TRBV28 and J usage is TRBJ2-5, with D maybe TRBD2 (6 bases). The V end lost 6 bases, the J end lost 6 bases, and 8 bases lay between the germline ends. Germline V gene data show CDR1 as MDHEN and CDR2 as SYDVKM. The CDR3 consists of 11 residues. The CDR3 region has the DNA TGTGCCAGCAGCGGGAGTCAGACCCAGTACTTC. It translates to CASSGSQTQYF.

J is TRBJ1-2 and V is TRBV30, with a tentative D call TRBD1 (6 bases). Deletions cut 3 bases from V and 6 bases from J, with 11 bases between. The CDR3 has 12 amino acids. CDR1 and CDR2 from the germline V gene are GTSNPN and SVGIG (reference sequence). The CDR3 DNA reads TGTGCCTGGAGCGTACGGACAGATGGCTACACCTTC. Residues: CAWSVRTDGYTF.

The chain couples TRBV30 to TRBJ2-1; D gene uncertain. From germline, CDR1 is GTSNPN and CDR2 SVGIG (reference sequence). This CDR3 spans 14 amino acids. With 6 bases removed from V and 0 bases from J, the gap between germline ends came to 12 bases. CDR3 sequence reads: CACPSRSSYNEQFF. The CDR3, as DNA: TGTGCCTGTCCTTCAAGGAGCTCCTACAATGAGCAGTTCTTC. Looking up the rest from reference TRBV30 and TRBJ2-1 gives the full variable domain: SQTIHQWPATLVQPVGSPLSLECTVEGTSNPNLYWYRQAAGRGLQLLFYSVGIGQISSEVPQNLSASRPQDRQFILSSKKLLLSDSGFYLCACPSRSSYNEQFFGPGTRLTVL.

This clone was counted ten times or more. The chain couples TRBV27 to TRBJ1-4, with 8 bases matching TRBD1. CDR1 MNHEY and CDR2 SMNVEV come from the germline V gene (reference sequence). With V trimmed by 0 bases and J by 7 bases, 16 bases remained unmatched. There are 19 residues in the CDR3. For the CDR3, the DNA is TGTGCCAGCAGTTTATCGCATATCAGGGGGCCTAGGGGGATTGAAAAACTGTTTTTT. As protein: CASSLSHIRGPRGIEKLFF.

This clone was seen only a few times. The rearrangement uses TRBV5-1 and TRBJ2-7; no clear D. V shed 0 bases and J shed 0 bases, with 7 bases lying between them. Germline values: CDR1 SGHRS, CDR2 YFSETQ. This CDR3 region has 14 residues. CDR3 region: CASSLGESSYEQYF. CDR3 sequence (DNA): TGCGCCAGCAGCTTGGGTGAGAGCTCCTACGAGCAGTACTTC.

This clone was seen a few times. This CDR3 is CASSPTWRGDAYNEQFF. CDR3 sequence (DNA): TGTGCCAGCAGCCCCACCTGGCGGGGGGATGCCTACAATGAGCAGTTCTTC. The gene calls are TRBV27 and TRBJ2-1; 8 positions match TRBD2. Germline V gene data show CDR1 as MNHEY and CDR2 as SMNVEV (reference sequence). The ends lost 6 bases at V and 2 bases at J; junction bases unmatched: 12. The CDR3 is 17 residues long.

This clone was picked up a small number of times. The genes are TRBV30 and TRBJ2-7; D remains unclear. Germline CDR1 GTSNPN, CDR2 SVGIG (reference sequence). V was clipped by 1 base and J by 7 bases, with 8 bases between them. The CDR3 is made up of 11 amino acids. The CDR3 sequence: CAWSDPQEQYF. CDR3 DNA: TGTGCCTGGAGTGATCCGCAGGAGCAGTACTTC.

This clone was seen only a few times. The CDR3 DNA sequence: TGTGCCAGCCAGGGGGTGGAGACCCAGTACTTC. It translates to CASQGVETQYF. V is TRBV28 and J is TRBJ2-5; 7 bases are shared with TRBD1. CDR3 length: 11 amino acids. The germline gives CDR1 MDHEN, CDR2 SYDVKM. Trimming at V came to 8 bases and at J to 5 bases, leaving 2 bases not matched to a gene.

This clone was seen many times. The CDR3 spells CASSFSSSGNTIYF. The DNA of the CDR3 is TGTGCCAGCAGCTTCTCTAGCTCTGGAAACACCATATATTTT. The V gene is TRBV7-9, the J gene TRBJ1-3; D ambiguous. V was pared by 3 bases and J by 0 bases, with 6 bases between. This CDR3 contains 14 residues. Germline assignment: CDR1 SEHNR and CDR2 FQNEAQ (reference sequence).

This chain uses TRBV2 with TRBJ1-5, with D possibly matching TRBD1 (5 bases). CDR3 size: 13 residues. CDR1 is SNHLY and CDR2 is FYNNEI in the germline V gene. Trimming removed 8 bases at V and 5 bases at J, with 13 bases between. The CDR3 is CASRRVPDQPQHF. CDR3 in DNA: TGTGCCAGCCGCAGGGTTCCCGATCAGCCCCAGCATTTT. The complete variable domain, with remaining parts taken from reference TRBV2 and TRBJ1-5, reads EPEVTQTPSHQVTQMGQEVILRCVPISNHLYFYWYRQILGQKVEFLVSFYNNEISEKSEIFDDQFSVERPDGSNFTLKIRSTKLEDSAMYFCASRRVPDQPQHFGDGTRLSIL.

V usage is TRBV6-5 and J usage is TRBJ1-6, with a tentative D call TRBD1 (5 bases). CDR3 length equals 14 residues. The germline V and J ends were trimmed by 4 bases and 8 bases, with 12 bases remaining between them. Germline loops: CDR1 MNHEY, CDR2 SVGAGI. The CDR3 region has the DNA TGTGCCAGCAGTTCCGCGACAGCTTATTCACCCCTCCACTTT. Its translation is CASSSATAYSPLHF.

This chain uses TRBV2 with TRBJ1-5; TRBD1 aligns across 9 bases. J was trimmed by 1 base and V by 6 bases; bases with no gene match: 4. This CDR3 comprises 15 residues. Germline loops: CDR1 SNHLY, CDR2 FYNNEI. The CDR3, as DNA: TGTGCCAGCAGGAGGGACAGGGCCAGCAATCAGCCCCAGCATTTT. Translating it yields CASRRDRASNQPQHF.

The chain is built from TRBV18 and TRBJ2-1; 12 nucleotides match TRBD1. The CDR3 runs 15 residues. The junction had 8 bases not matched to a gene; V was cut back by 6 bases and J by 8 bases. From germline, CDR1 is KGHSH and CDR2 LQKENI. CDR3 in amino acids: CASSPTGQGADEQFF. Here the CDR3 DNA reads TGTGCCAGCTCGCCTACGGGACAGGGGGCCGATGAGCAGTTCTTC.

This clone was recorded many times. The J gene is TRBJ1-2, the V gene TRBV6-1; D ambiguous. This CDR3 has 13 amino acids. In germline, CDR1 is MNHNS, CDR2 SASEGT. The V gene lost 6 bases and the J gene lost 3 bases, with 11 bases spanning the gap. CDR3 DNA sequence: TGTGCCAGCAGATTGCTTCGGGACTATGGCTACACCTTC. Protein product: CASRLLRDYGYTF.

The chain recombines TRBV28 with TRBJ2-7, with 10 positions matching TRBD2. The trim removed 7 bases at V and 7 bases at J, leaving 10 bases unmatched. Germline CDR1 MDHEN, CDR2 SYDVKM. This CDR3 spans 14 amino acids. CDR3 sequence reads: CASTSSGSRREQYF. The CDR3 coding sequence is TGTGCCAGCACCTCTAGCGGGAGTCGTCGGGAGCAGTACTTC.

CDR3 in amino acids: CASSLGQGDLNEQYF. In nucleotides, the CDR3 is TGTGCCAGCAGCCTCGGACAGGGGGACCTCAACGAGCAGTACTTC. The rearrangement joins TRBV7-9 to TRBJ2-7; 10 bases are a match to TRBD1. Trimming at V came to 5 bases and at J to 5 bases, leaving 9 bases not matched to a gene. Germline CDR1 and CDR2: SEHNR and FQNEAQ (reference sequence). CDR3 size: 15 residues.